Each of the 27 T cell receptor beta chains below was sequenced from the same sample in a study of cytomegalovirus exposure and HLA in healthy donors. The PCR contained 60 Vbeta and 13 Jbeta primers. Here immunoSEQ multiplex PCR was the method, and the copy in TCRdb shows in-frame clones only, minus some. The sample includes 130,000 or so clones, approximately 81% of them seen just once. Sequencing used PBMCs. The receptors were gathered from a male donor in good health and CMV-seronegative.

This chain connects TRBV7-9 to TRBJ2-3, with D perhaps TRBD2 (7 bases). Trimming pared 4 bases from V and 4 bases from J, leaving 21 bases between. This CDR3 is built from 17 residues. CDR1 and CDR2 (germline): SEHNR, FQNEAQ (reference sequence). Written as DNA, the CDR3 is TGTGCCAGCAGCTCGACACTAGCGAGGGACATTGCAGATACGCAGTATTTT. It yields the protein CASSSTLARDIADTQYF. Full variable domain (outside the CDR3, taken from reference TRBV7-9 and TRBJ2-3): DTGVSQNPRHKITKRGQNVTFRCDPISEHNRLYWYRQTLGQGPEFLTYFQNEAQLEKSRLLSDRFSAERPKGSFSTLEIQRTEQGDSAMYLCASSSTLARDIADTQYFGPGTRLTVL.

The chain carries TRBV30 and TRBJ1-2; no clear D. The CDR3 totals 12 residues. Germline assignment: CDR1 GTSNPN and CDR2 SVGIG (reference sequence). Between the trimmed V and J ends, which lost 5 bases and 4 bases, there was a span of 11 bases. This CDR3 reads CAWARDSYGYTF. In DNA, the CDR3 is TGTGCCTGGGCCCGGGATTCCTATGGCTACACCTTC. The variable domain in full, completed from reference TRBV30 and TRBJ1-2, reads SQTIHQWPATLVQPVGSPLSLECTVEGTSNPNLYWYRQAAGRGLQLLFYSVGIGQISSEVPQNLSASRPQDRQFILSSKKLLLSDSGFYLCAWARDSYGYTFGSGTRLTVV.

This clone came up a few times. V and J are TRBV7-6 and TRBJ2-7; D is uncertain. V was pared by 2 bases and J by 0 bases, with 8 bases between. The CDR3 spans 14 residues. CDR1 SGHVS and CDR2 FNYEAQ come from the germline V gene. CDR3 protein: CASSLMADSYEQYF. Written as DNA, the CDR3 is TGTGCCAGCAGCTTAATGGCAGACTCCTACGAGCAGTACTTC.

The rearrangement uses TRBV11-2 and TRBJ1-5; TRBD1 might be the D (6 bases). Trimming took off 1 base at V and 7 bases at J, with 17 bases between the two ends. Germline loops: CDR1 SGHAT, CDR2 FQNNGV. The CDR3 covers 16 residues. CDR3 in amino acids: CASSLVDRWGPQPQHF. The CDR3 DNA sequence: TGTGCCAGCAGCTTAGTTGACAGGTGGGGCCCCCAGCCCCAGCATTTT.

J is TRBJ1-1 and V is TRBV18, with 7 bases aligning to TRBD1. Germline trimming cut 5 bases from V and 0 bases from J; bases unmatched to any gene: 6. Germline lookup yields CDR1 KGHSH and CDR2 LQKENI. The CDR3 has 15 residues. The CDR3 nucleotides read TGTGCCAGCTCAGCCCGACAGGGTGTGAACACTGAAGCTTTCTTT. Translated: CASSARQGVNTEAFF.

CDR3 DNA: TGTGCCAGCAGCTTTAGCGGGGTAGGTGAGCAGTTCTTC. The encoded protein is CASSFSGVGEQFF. The rearrangement joins TRBV7-2 to TRBJ2-1; TRBD2 agrees at 8 bases. The CDR3 is made up of 13 amino acids. Germline V gives CDR1 SGHTA, CDR2 FQGNSA. The V gene end was trimmed by 3 bases and the J gene end by 9 bases; junction bases not matched to a gene: 4. Supplemented by reference TRBV7-2 and TRBJ2-1, the full variable domain reads GAGVSQSPSNKVTEKGKDVELRCDPISGHTALYWYRQSLGQGLEFLIYFQGNSAPDKSGLPSDRFSAERTGGSVSTLTIQRTQQEDSAVYLCASSFSGVGEQFFGPGTRLTVL.

V and J are TRBV7-9 and TRBJ2-7; 9 bases agree with TRBD1. Trimming cost V 5 bases and J 2 bases; bases outside gene matches: 10. Germline CDR1 is SEHNR and CDR2 is FQNEAQ (reference sequence). The CDR3 has 16 amino acids. This CDR3 is CASSPWTGAGAYEQYF. In DNA form, the CDR3 reads TGTGCCAGCAGCCCGTGGACAGGGGCGGGGGCCTACGAGCAGTACTTC. Combining the CDR3 with reference TRBV7-9 and TRBJ2-7 gives the whole variable domain DTGVSQNPRHKITKRGQNVTFRCDPISEHNRLYWYRQTLGQGPEFLTYFQNEAQLEKSRLLSDRFSAERPKGSFSTLEIQRTEQGDSAMYLCASSPWTGAGAYEQYFGPGTRLTVT.

The V and J genes are TRBV6-5 and TRBJ1-1; D unclear. The CDR3 runs 15 residues. Per the germline V gene, CDR1 is MNHEY and CDR2 is SVGAGI. V was trimmed by 0 bases and J by 11 bases, leaving 19 bases between them. CDR3 coding DNA: TGTGCCAGCAGTTACTCGACGGGAAGGCCCGGTCGGGCTTTCTTT. Its translation is CASSYSTGRPGRAFF.

The chain has TRBV27 and TRBJ2-7; 8 nucleotides match TRBD1. J lost 0 bases, V lost 6 bases, and 4 bases had no gene match. This CDR3 has 14 amino acids. Germline lookup yields CDR1 MNHEY and CDR2 SMNVEV (reference sequence). The CDR3 DNA is TGTGCCAGCAGCGGACAGGGCCTCTCCTACGAGCAGTACTTC. This sequence encodes CASSGQGLSYEQYF.

This chain uses TRBV19 with TRBJ2-5, with 8 bases identical to TRBD2. The CDR3 is made up of 13 amino acids. CDR1 and CDR2 from the germline V gene are LNHDA and SQIVND (reference sequence). V lost 4 bases and J lost 4; bases outside the gene matches: 2. The CDR3 DNA reads TGTGCCAGTAGTAGAACTAGCGGAGAGACCCAGTACTTC. Its translation is CASSRTSGETQYF.

The rearrangement uses TRBV10-3 and TRBJ1-1; 7 nucleotides align to TRBD1. V lost 4 bases to trimming and J lost 1 base; unmatched junction nucleotides: 12. The CDR3 extends over 17 amino acids. Germline lookup yields CDR1 ENHRY and CDR2 SYGVKD. In nucleotides, the CDR3 is TGTGCCATCAGTGGCAGGGGGGTTTCGAAGGGGAACACTGAAGCTTTCTTT. Its protein product is CAISGRGVSKGNTEAFF.

V usage is TRBV9 and J usage is TRBJ2-7; TRBD2 matches at 7 bases. Unmatched junction bases numbered 9, after V lost 4 bases and J lost 5 bases. The CDR3 contains 14 residues. Germline CDR1 and CDR2: SGDLS and YYNGEE. CDR3 region: CASSPRLAPHEQYF. In DNA form, the CDR3 reads TGTGCCAGCAGCCCTAGACTAGCTCCCCACGAGCAGTACTTC.

J is TRBJ1-3 and V is TRBV5-8; tentatively, D is TRBD1 (5 bases). The CDR3 is 14 amino acids. Trimming pared 4 bases from V and 2 bases from J, leaving 10 bases between. Looked up from germline, CDR1 is SGHTS and CDR2 is YDEGEE. This chain's CDR3 is CASSRTFPGNTIYF. The CDR3, as DNA: TGTGCCAGCAGCCGGACATTTCCTGGAAACACCATATATTTT.

The chain links TRBV7-9 to TRBJ2-2, with D possibly TRBD2 on 6 matching bases. Germline lookup yields CDR1 SEHNR and CDR2 FQNEAQ (reference sequence). This CDR3 has 16 amino acids. Trimming shortened V by 3 bases and J by 7 bases, and 18 bases separated the two germline ends. This chain's CDR3 is CASSLPGSKYSGELFF. CDR3 nucleotides: TGTGCCAGCAGCTTGCCCGGGAGTAAATACAGCGGGGAGCTGTTTTTT.

This clone was detected a few times. The genes are TRBV4-2 and TRBJ2-3; 8 nucleotides agree with TRBD2. Losses at the gene ends were 3 bases for V and 1 base for J; bases not matched to a gene: 6. The V gene's germline CDR1 is LGHNA and CDR2 YNFKEQ. There are 16 residues in the CDR3. The CDR3 loop is CASSQLTGGGTDTQYF. The CDR3 nucleotides read TGTGCCAGCAGCCAGCTGACGGGAGGGGGCACAGATACGCAGTATTTT.

This clone was seen more than once but under ten times. This chain links TRBV7-3 with TRBJ1-1; 10 bases agree with TRBD1. Germline CDR1 SGHTA, CDR2 FQGTGA. This CDR3 comprises 15 residues. V dropped 5 bases and J dropped 10; count of bases not matched to a gene: 13. The CDR3 loop reads CASSRNPIGQGGAFF. As DNA, the CDR3 is TGTGCCAGCAGCCGAAACCCTATTGGACAGGGGGGAGCTTTCTTT.

Turning to this clone: One end of the junction is discordant with germline, which a read error may explain. The V gene is TRBV7-3, the J gene TRBJ2-2; D might be TRBD2 (6 bases). The CDR3 runs to 15 residues. CDR1 and CDR2 from the germline V gene are SGHTA and FQGTGA. Written as DNA, the CDR3 is TGTGCCAGCACCTTAACCGGGGGGAACACCGGGGAGCTGTTTTTT. Its translation is CASTLTGGNTGELFF.

J is TRBJ1-5 and V is TRBV5-8, with D possibly being TRBD1 (5 bases). The CDR3 runs to 15 residues. Germline CDR1 SGHTS, CDR2 YDEGEE. Trimming pared 4 bases from V and 3 bases from J, leaving 14 bases between. The CDR3 sequence is CASSPGTLTNQPQHF. For the CDR3, the DNA is TGTGCCAGCAGCCCCGGGACTCTCACCAATCAGCCCCAGCATTTT.

This rearrangement joins TRBV28 to TRBJ1-5, with a possible D match to TRBD1 (5 bases). The CDR3 is 14 amino acids. CDR1 MDHEN and CDR2 SYDVKM come from the germline V gene. V lost 4 bases and J 8 bases, leaving 15 bases between the germline ends. In DNA form, the CDR3 reads TGTGCCAGCAGTTCTGGTCAGGGCCGGAAGCCCCAGCATTTT. Translated: CASSSGQGRKPQHF.

The chain uses TRBV21-1 and TRBJ2-7; the tabulated D call, TRBD1, remains unverified against the DNA. TRBV21-1 is flagged as a pseudogene. This CDR3 region has 14 residues. CDR3 in amino acids: CASSRFAGPYEQYF. The CDR3 DNA follows: TGTGCCAGCAGCAGGTTTGCAGGGCCCTACGAGCAGTACTTC.

The gene calls are TRBV6-1 and TRBJ2-2; D is unresolved. Trimming shortened V by 5 bases and J by 3 bases, and 7 bases separated the two germline ends. Germline values: CDR1 MNHNS, CDR2 SASEGT. This CDR3 has 13 residues. CDR3 in DNA: TGTGCCAGCAGTCTAGGTCACACCGGGGAGCTGTTTTTT. Encoded protein: CASSLGHTGELFF.

DNA for the CDR3: TGTGCCACCAGCAGAGCGGGCGGGAGCAATCAGCCCCAGCATTTT. Its translation is CATSRAGGSNQPQHF. The V and J genes are TRBV15 and TRBJ1-5; D unclear. Per germline, CDR1 LNHNV and CDR2 YYDKDF (reference sequence). The CDR3 is made up of 15 amino acids. The V end lost 1 base, the J end lost 1 base, and 8 bases lay between the germline ends.

This sequence joins TRBV4-1 and TRBJ2-5; 10 bases align to TRBD2. Trimming at V came to 1 base and at J to 3 bases, leaving 5 bases not matched to a gene. Per the germline V gene, CDR1 is MGHRA and CDR2 is YSYEKL. This CDR3 is built from 16 residues. Here the CDR3 DNA reads TGCGCCAGCAGCCAAGGAATCCTAGCGGGAGAAGAGACCCAGTACTTC. Translation: CASSQGILAGEETQYF.

Only a few counts were recorded for this clone. This chain uses TRBV14 with TRBJ2-2; 8 bases are a match to TRBD1. The V segment lost 4 bases and the J segment 6 bases; nucleotides outside the gene matches: 7. From germline, CDR1 is SGHDN and CDR2 FVKESK. This CDR3 spans 15 amino acids. CDR3 sequence (DNA): TGTGCCAGCAGCCCCGTCAGGGGGCGCTCCGGGGAGCTGTTTTTT. It codes for CASSPVRGRSGELFF.

The chain uses TRBV7-2 and TRBJ2-3, with D possibly TRBD1 on 6 matching bases. The ends were cut back, 6 bases at V and 6 bases at J, with 19 bases in the middle. There are 15 residues in the CDR3. Germline CDR1 reads SGHTA; CDR2 reads FQGNSA. CDR3 region: CASSPDRSPGDTQYF. The CDR3 bases are TGTGCCAGCAGTCCTGACAGGAGCCCGGGGGATACGCAGTATTTT.

This chain connects TRBV7-2 to TRBJ1-3; D ambiguous. The CDR3 has 15 amino acids. CDR1 is SGHTA, CDR2 FQGNSA, per germline. Trimming removed 4 bases at V and 5 bases at J, with 15 bases between. CDR3 sequence reads: CASSSVPEIRNTIYF. In DNA, the CDR3 is TGTGCCAGCAGCTCAGTCCCGGAGATTAGAAACACCATATATTTT.

The rearrangement links TRBV6-1 to TRBJ2-4, with TRBD1 as a possible D gene (6 bases). This CDR3 is 15 amino acids long. Germline lookup yields CDR1 MNHNS and CDR2 SASEGT. The germline V and J ends were trimmed by 6 bases and 0 bases, with 12 bases remaining between them. The CDR3 DNA follows: TGTGCCAGCAGATCCCAGGGGATAGCCAAAAACATTCAGTACTTC. Amino acid sequence: CASRSQGIAKNIQYF.